Listed below are T cell receptor beta chains from one sample, sequenced in a study of regulatory T cells in long-lasting Graves disease. MiXCR, applied by TCRdb to the multiplex PCR reads, yields one record per CDR3 protein. The repertoire consists of some 330,000 distinct CDR3 sequences, with approximately 25% occurring once and the leading ten covering around 30%. The sequences come from peripheral blood mononuclear cells (PBMCs), collected when the disease was refractory, from a patient treated with antithyroid drugs. These receptors all stem from a woman aged 40 to 50 with Graves disease. Both conserved end residues are trimmed from each CDR3. Only some rows state a clone size, as once, few, many or a class for expanded clones.

size | J | V | CDR3
- | TRBJ1-1 | TRBV19 | ASRHLQVNTEAF
many | TRBJ2-2 | TRBV2 | ASSEVGLGGTTTGELF
many | TRBJ1-1 | TRBV10-3 | AISDRVRAEAF
- | TRBJ1-2 | TRBV4-2 | ASSQGQSLNYGYT
- | TRBJ2-7 | TRBV7-9 | ASSFSGATYEQY
many | TRBJ2-5 | TRBV18 | ASSPRDRGETQY
- | TRBJ2-2 | TRBV3-1 | ASSQPPDSLAGELF
- | TRBJ2-7 | TRBV3-1 | ASSQGLGREQQY
few | TRBJ2-6 | TRBV25-1 | ASSPLSSGANVLT
- | TRBJ2-7 | TRBV10-2 | ASSAVGAGYEQY
many | TRBJ1-4 | TRBV20-1 | SATSGGAVEKLF
many | TRBJ2-7 | TRBV20-1 | SARGGSYEQY
few | TRBJ1-4 | TRBV20-1 | SAYLQGEKLF
many | TRBJ1-1 | TRBV28 | ASSLRGRWTEAF
- | TRBJ1-2 | TRBV9 | ASSASGTGAGYT
many | TRBJ2-3 | TRBV12-3/TRBV12-4 | ASSSRDTQY
- | TRBJ1-2 | TRBV19 | ASSIGSLGRNYGYT
few | TRBJ2-3 | TRBV11-2 | ASSPAGSRTDTQY
few | TRBJ1-1 | TRBV13 | ASSSDRVRAF
many | TRBJ2-7 | TRBV6-1 | ASSPRGTSSYEQY
few | TRBJ2-2 | TRBV7-2 | ASSRGGRGLRQSGELF
many | TRBJ1-1 | TRBV13 | ASSLGPGATEAF
- | TRBJ2-2 | TRBV7-9 | ASSLGRVRRPGELF
- | TRBJ2-5 | TRBV7-9 | ASSLGHWETQY